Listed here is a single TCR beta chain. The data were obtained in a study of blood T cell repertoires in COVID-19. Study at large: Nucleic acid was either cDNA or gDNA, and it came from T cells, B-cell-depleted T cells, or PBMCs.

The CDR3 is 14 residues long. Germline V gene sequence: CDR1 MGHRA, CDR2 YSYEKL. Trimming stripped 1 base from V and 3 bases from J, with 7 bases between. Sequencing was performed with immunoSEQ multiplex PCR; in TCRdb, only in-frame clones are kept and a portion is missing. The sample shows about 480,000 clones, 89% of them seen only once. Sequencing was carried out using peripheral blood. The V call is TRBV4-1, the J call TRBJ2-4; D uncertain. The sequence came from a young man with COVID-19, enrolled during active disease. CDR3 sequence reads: CASSQVVGKNIQYF. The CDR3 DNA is TGCGCCAGCAGCCAAGTCGTCGGCAAAAACATTCAGTACTTC.